Listed here is a single T cell receptor (beta chain). This entry is derived from a study of technical replicates of blood from a handful of donors. The CDR3 is 14 residues long. The ends lost 8 bases at V and 0 bases at J; junction bases unmatched: 6. Germline lookup yields CDR1 SNHLY and CDR2 FYNNEI. Measured with immunoSEQ multiplex PCR; TCRdb has only the in-frame clones, and not every one. This table holds about 70,000 clones, approximately 96% found once. V is TRBV2 and J is TRBJ1-1, with 7 nucleotides matching TRBD1. Sequencing was done on a sample of T cells isolated from PBMCs. The sequence was collected from a human donor in good health. In nucleotides, the CDR3 is TGTGCCAGCGGTGCGGGACAGATGAACACTGAAGCTTTCTTT. It translates to CASGAGQMNTEAFF.